These T cell receptor beta chains were read from a single sample in a study of vaccination and CD4 T cells after COVID-19. TCRdb used MiXCR to reprocess the PCR reads, holding one entry per CDR3 protein. The sample yields approximately 12,000 distinct CDR3 sequences, approximately 60% seen once. What these receptors recognize is not known. The sequenced sample consisted of CD4+ T cells from blood, cultured in vitro. The receptors shown here come from a human donor who had recovered from COVID-19. Both conserved end residues are part of each CDR3. Each record gives: J gene, clone size, V gene, CDR3 length, D gene, CDR3 protein, CDR3 DNA. The D gene is left open where the match is weak. Part of the rows lack a size; the others show once, few, many or a class for expanded clones.

J gene: TRBJ2-2; clone size: .; V gene: TRBV20-1; CDR3 length: 14; D gene: .; CDR3 protein: CSGGQGSDTGELFF; CDR3 DNA: TGCAGTGGGGGTCAGGGGTCGGACACCGGGGAGCTGTTTTTT
J gene: TRBJ2-2; clone size: .; V gene: TRBV20-1; CDR3 length: 15; D gene: .; CDR3 protein: CSARGSGANTGELFF; CDR3 DNA: TGCAGTGCTAGGGGGTCGGGGGCGAACACCGGGGAGCTGTTTTTT
J gene: TRBJ2-7; clone size: .; V gene: TRBV7-2; CDR3 length: 14; D gene: .; CDR3 protein: CASSSPRATAVKYF; CDR3 DNA: TGTGCCAGCAGCTCCCCACGAGCGACCGCAGTCAAGTACTTC
J gene: TRBJ2-7; clone size: .; V gene: TRBV20-1; CDR3 length: 16; D gene: TRBD2; CDR3 protein: CSARALRTSGSAEQYF; CDR3 DNA: TGCAGTGCTAGAGCCTTGAGGACTAGCGGGAGTGCCGAGCAGTACTTC
J gene: TRBJ2-7; clone size: .; V gene: TRBV20-1; CDR3 length: 13; D gene: TRBD1; CDR3 protein: CSAGTVDTYEQYF; CDR3 DNA: TGCAGTGCTGGGACAGTTGATACCTACGAGCAGTACTTC
J gene: TRBJ1-5; clone size: .; V gene: TRBV27; CDR3 length: 15; D gene: .; CDR3 protein: CASSSLAGGNQPQHF; CDR3 DNA: TGTGCCAGCAGTTCCTTGGCCGGCGGCAATCAGCCCCAGCATTTT
J gene: TRBJ2-3; clone size: .; V gene: TRBV20-1; CDR3 length: 14; D gene: TRBD2; CDR3 protein: CSAEPGLATDTQYF; CDR3 DNA: TGCAGTGCCGAACCCGGACTAGCCACAGATACGCAGTATTTT
J gene: TRBJ2-1; clone size: .; V gene: TRBV6-1; CDR3 length: 12; D gene: .; CDR3 protein: CASNLGDNEQFF; CDR3 DNA: TGTGCCAGCAACCTAGGAGACAATGAGCAGTTCTTC
J gene: TRBJ1-1; clone size: few; V gene: TRBV2; CDR3 length: 13; D gene: TRBD1; CDR3 protein: CASNGQVNTEAFF; CDR3 DNA: TGTGCCAGCAATGGACAGGTGAACACTGAAGCTTTCTTT
J gene: TRBJ2-5; clone size: .; V gene: TRBV29-1; CDR3 length: 15; D gene: .; CDR3 protein: CSVYTRDTGSETQYF; CDR3 DNA: TGCAGCGTTTATACCCGAGATACAGGGTCTGAGACCCAGTACTTC
J gene: TRBJ2-2; clone size: medium-sized; V gene: TRBV6-2/TRBV6-3; CDR3 length: 15; D gene: .; CDR3 protein: CASSYSPEGSGELFF; CDR3 DNA: TGTGCCAGCAGTTACTCCCCCGAGGGTAGCGGGGAGCTGTTTTTT
J gene: TRBJ1-5; clone size: few; V gene: TRBV2; CDR3 length: 15; D gene: .; CDR3 protein: CASSRTAVSNQPQHF; CDR3 DNA: TGTGCCAGCAGTCGGACGGCCGTTAGCAATCAGCCCCAGCATTTT
J gene: TRBJ2-3; clone size: .; V gene: TRBV15; CDR3 length: 15; D gene: .; CDR3 protein: CATSRAITTTDTQYF; CDR3 DNA: TGTGCCACCAGCAGAGCCATTACTACCACAGATACGCAGTATTTT
J gene: TRBJ2-1; clone size: .; V gene: TRBV12-3/TRBV12-4; CDR3 length: 13; D gene: TRBD1; CDR3 protein: CASSYRGNNEQFF; CDR3 DNA: TGTGCCAGCAGTTACAGGGGGAACAATGAGCAGTTCTTC
J gene: TRBJ2-3; clone size: .; V gene: TRBV7-9; CDR3 length: 16; D gene: TRBD2; CDR3 protein: CASSARSPGGTDTQYF; CDR3 DNA: TGTGCCAGCAGCGCCCGAAGTCCGGGAGGGACAGATACGCAGTATTTT
J gene: TRBJ1-2; clone size: .; V gene: TRBV20-1; CDR3 length: 11; D gene: TRBD1; CDR3 protein: CSAGTGGGYTF; CDR3 DNA: TGCAGTGCGGGGACAGGGGGTGGCTACACCTTC
J gene: TRBJ1-1; clone size: .; V gene: TRBV19; CDR3 length: 12; D gene: TRBD1; CDR3 protein: CASSGRDREAFF; CDR3 DNA: TGTGCCAGTAGTGGCCGGGACAGAGAAGCTTTCTTT
J gene: TRBJ2-1; clone size: .; V gene: TRBV27; CDR3 length: 17; D gene: TRBD2; CDR3 protein: CASSVTILAGVSGEQFF; CDR3 DNA: TGTGCCAGCAGTGTGACCATTCTAGCGGGAGTTTCAGGGGAGCAGTTCTTC
J gene: TRBJ1-1; clone size: .; V gene: TRBV18; CDR3 length: 14; D gene: .; CDR3 protein: CASSPQVGNTEAFF; CDR3 DNA: TGTGCCAGCTCACCACAGGTGGGGAACACTGAAGCTTTCTTT
J gene: TRBJ2-1; clone size: .; V gene: TRBV5-4; CDR3 length: 15; D gene: TRBD2; CDR3 protein: CASSPRLAGDIEQFF; CDR3 DNA: TGTGCCAGCAGCCCGAGACTAGCGGGAGATATTGAGCAGTTCTTC
J gene: TRBJ1-1; clone size: .; V gene: TRBV6-2/TRBV6-3; CDR3 length: 14; D gene: TRBD1; CDR3 protein: CASRKDRGMSEAFF; CDR3 DNA: TGTGCCAGCAGGAAGGACAGGGGAATGAGTGAAGCTTTCTTT
J gene: TRBJ1-6; clone size: .; V gene: TRBV6-4; CDR3 length: 13; D gene: .; CDR3 protein: CASSDRSNSPLHF; CDR3 DNA: TGTGCCAGCAGCGACAGGTCTAATTCACCCCTCCACTTT
J gene: TRBJ2-5; clone size: .; V gene: TRBV20-1; CDR3 length: 15; D gene: TRBD1; CDR3 protein: CSARGGQGVLETQYF; CDR3 DNA: TGCAGTGCTAGAGGGGGACAGGGCGTCTTGGAGACCCAGTACTTC
J gene: TRBJ2-3; clone size: once; V gene: TRBV5-1; CDR3 length: 15; D gene: TRBD2; CDR3 protein: CASSFSGRYEDTQYF; CDR3 DNA: TGCGCCAGCAGCTTTAGCGGGCGTTATGAAGATACGCAGTATTTT
J gene: TRBJ1-1; clone size: .; V gene: TRBV20-1; CDR3 length: 17; D gene: .; CDR3 protein: CSARVRPPGPRNTEAFF; CDR3 DNA: TGCAGTGCTAGAGTGCGGCCACCGGGACCACGGAACACTGAAGCTTTCTTT
J gene: TRBJ1-5; clone size: few; V gene: TRBV20-1; CDR3 length: 14; D gene: TRBD1; CDR3 protein: CSANSGTGIQPQHF; CDR3 DNA: TGCAGTGCAAACTCCGGGACAGGGATTCAGCCCCAGCATTTT
J gene: TRBJ2-7; clone size: few; V gene: TRBV20-1; CDR3 length: 13; D gene: .; CDR3 protein: CSAWDPGSYEQYF; CDR3 DNA: TGCAGTGCTTGGGACCCGGGATCCTACGAGCAGTACTTC
J gene: TRBJ2-5; clone size: few; V gene: TRBV20-1; CDR3 length: 14; D gene: .; CDR3 protein: CSATGLKGGETQYF; CDR3 DNA: TGCAGTGCTACAGGACTGAAAGGGGGAGAGACCCAGTACTTC